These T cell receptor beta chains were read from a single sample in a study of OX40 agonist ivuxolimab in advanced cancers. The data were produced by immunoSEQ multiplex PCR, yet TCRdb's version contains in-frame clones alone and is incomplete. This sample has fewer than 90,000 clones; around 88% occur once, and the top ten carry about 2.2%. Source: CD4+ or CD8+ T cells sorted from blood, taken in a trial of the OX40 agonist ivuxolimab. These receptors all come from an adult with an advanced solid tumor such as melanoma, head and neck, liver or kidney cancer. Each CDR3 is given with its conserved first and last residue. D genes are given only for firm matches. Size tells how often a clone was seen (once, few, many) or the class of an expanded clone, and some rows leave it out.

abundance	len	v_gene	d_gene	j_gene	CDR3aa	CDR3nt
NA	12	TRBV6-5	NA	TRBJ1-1	CASRGQNTEAFF	TGTGCCAGCAGGGGGCAGAACACTGAAGCTTTCTTT
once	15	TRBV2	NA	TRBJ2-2	CASSLGRGGTGELFF	TGTGCCAGCAGCCTAGGACGGGGTGGGACCGGGGAGCTGTTTTTT
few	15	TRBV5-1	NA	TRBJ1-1	CASSLDGTSGTEAFF	TGCGCCAGCAGCTTGGACGGGACGTCCGGCACTGAAGCTTTCTTT
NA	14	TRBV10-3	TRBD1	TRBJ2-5	CATDGGQGRKTQYF	TGTGCCACCGACGGAGGACAGGGACGGAAGACCCAGTACTTC
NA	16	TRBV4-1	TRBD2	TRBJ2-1	CASSQRLAGEGNEQFF	TGCGCCAGCAGCCAACGACTAGCGGGAGAAGGCAATGAGCAGTTCTTC
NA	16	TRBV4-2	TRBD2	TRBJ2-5	CASSQISGTSGETQYF	TGTGCCAGCAGCCAAATATCCGGGACTAGCGGGGAGACCCAGTACTTC
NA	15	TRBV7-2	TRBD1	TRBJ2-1	CASSPGTGGTNEQFF	TGTGCCAGCAGCCCCGGCACAGGGGGTACTAATGAGCAGTTCTTC
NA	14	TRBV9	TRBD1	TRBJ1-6	CASSGGQGTSPLHF	TGTGCCAGCAGCGGGGGACAGGGGACTTCACCCCTCCACTTT
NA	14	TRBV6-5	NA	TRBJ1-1	CASGRDPESTEAFF	TGTGCCAGCGGCCGGGACCCCGAGAGTACTGAAGCTTTCTTT
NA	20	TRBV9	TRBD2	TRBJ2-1	CASSVVGGNNGLAGHNEQFF	TGTGCCAGCAGCGTAGTTGGGGGGAACAACGGACTAGCGGGCCACAATGAGCAGTTCTTC
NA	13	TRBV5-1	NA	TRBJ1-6	CASSLGDNSPLHF	TGCGCCAGCAGCTTGGGGGATAATTCACCCCTCCACTTT
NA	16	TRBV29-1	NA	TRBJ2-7	CSVDGGLKGSIYEQYF	TGCAGCGTTGACGGAGGGTTAAAAGGGTCCATCTACGAGCAGTACTTC
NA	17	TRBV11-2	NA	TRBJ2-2	CASSLDWAGEYTGELFF	TGTGCCAGCAGCTTAGATTGGGCAGGGGAATATACCGGGGAGCTGTTTTTT
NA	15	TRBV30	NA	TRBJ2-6	CAWVYSAFGANVLTF	TGTGCCTGGGTCTACAGTGCCTTTGGGGCCAACGTCCTGACTTTC
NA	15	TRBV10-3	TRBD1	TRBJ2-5	CAISDRRTGEETQYF	TGTGCCATCAGTGATAGGAGGACAGGTGAAGAGACCCAGTACTTC
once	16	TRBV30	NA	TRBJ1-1	CAWRGGAGRTNTEAFF	TGTGCCTGGAGAGGGGGGGCAGGGAGGACGAACACTGAAGCTTTCTTT
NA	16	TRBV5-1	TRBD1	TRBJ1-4	CASSLYSGTGDEKLFF	TGCGCCAGCAGCCTATACTCCGGGACAGGGGATGAAAAACTGTTTTTT
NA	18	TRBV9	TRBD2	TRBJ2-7	CASSVGIDGSGATYEQYF	TGTGCCAGCAGCGTAGGTATAGACGGAAGCGGGGCTACCTACGAGCAGTACTTC
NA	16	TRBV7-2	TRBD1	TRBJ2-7	CASSYLAPGQNYEQYF	TGTGCCAGCAGCTACCTAGCCCCGGGACAGAACTACGAGCAGTACTTC
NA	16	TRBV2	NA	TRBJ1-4	CASSGTLSGLNEKLFF	TGTGCCAGCTCCGGGACACTCTCGGGACTTAATGAAAAACTGTTTTTT
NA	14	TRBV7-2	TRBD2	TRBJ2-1	CASSSPRGADEQFF	TGTGCCAGCAGCTCCCCGCGGGGGGCCGATGAGCAGTTCTTC
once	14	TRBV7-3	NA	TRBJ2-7	CASSNSGGSYEQYF	TGTGCCAGCAGCAATAGCGGTGGAAGCTACGAGCAGTACTTC
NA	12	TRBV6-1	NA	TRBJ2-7	CASSFKQRLAYF	TGTGCCAGCAGTTTCAAACAGAGACTCGCTTACTTC
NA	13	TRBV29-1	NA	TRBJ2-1	CSVEGTDYNEQFF	TGCAGCGTTGAAGGGACCGATTACAATGAGCAGTTCTTC
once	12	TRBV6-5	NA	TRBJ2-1	CASGELYNEQFF	TGTGCCAGCGGAGAACTTTACAATGAGCAGTTCTTC
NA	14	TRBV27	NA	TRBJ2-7	CASSFTDSTYEQYF	TGTGCCAGCAGTTTTACAGACTCAACCTACGAGCAGTACTTC
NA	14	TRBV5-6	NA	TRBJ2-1	CASSRGGGYNEQFF	TGTGCCAGCAGCCGAGGCGGCGGCTACAATGAGCAGTTCTTC
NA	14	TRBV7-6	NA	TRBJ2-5	CASSRNPTQETQYF	TGTGCCAGCAGCCGCAATCCGACCCAAGAGACCCAGTACTTC
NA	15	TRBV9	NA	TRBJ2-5	CASSVNPGVWETQYF	TGTGCCAGCAGCGTAAATCCGGGGGTGTGGGAGACCCAGTACTTC
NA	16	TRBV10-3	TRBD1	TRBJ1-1	CAISDPGQGAGTEAFF	TGTGCCATCAGTGACCCTGGACAGGGGGCGGGTACTGAAGCTTTCTTT
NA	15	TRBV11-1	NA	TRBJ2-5	CASGTGTLRRETQYF	TGTGCCAGCGGGACTGGGACCCTCAGGCGGGAGACCCAGTACTTC
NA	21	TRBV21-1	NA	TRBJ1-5	CASSKKMGMWGKTGQDQPQHF	TGTGCCAGCAGCAAAAAAATGGGGATGTGGGGAAAAACAGGGCAGGATCAGCCCCAGCATTTT
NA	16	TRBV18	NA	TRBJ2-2	CASSPPGQGNTGELFF	TGTGCCAGCTCACCACCGGGTCAGGGCAACACCGGGGAGCTGTTTTTT
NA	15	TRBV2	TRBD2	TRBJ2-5	CASNVAGTSQETQYF	TGTGCCAGCAACGTAGCGGGGACCTCTCAAGAGACCCAGTACTTC
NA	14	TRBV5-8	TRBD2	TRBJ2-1	CASSLVGLAGEQFF	TGTGCCAGCAGCTTGGTCGGACTAGCGGGAGAGCAGTTCTTC
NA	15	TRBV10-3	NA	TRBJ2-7	CAISESGPLIYEQYF	TGTGCCATCAGTGAGTCAGGGCCCCTAATATACGAGCAGTACTTC
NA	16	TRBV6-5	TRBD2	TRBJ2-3	CASSYSTSQSTDTQYF	TGTGCCAGCAGTTACTCGACTAGCCAAAGCACAGATACGCAGTATTTT
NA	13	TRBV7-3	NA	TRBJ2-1	CASSPESYNEQFF	TGTGCCAGCAGCCCGGAGAGTTACAATGAGCAGTTCTTC
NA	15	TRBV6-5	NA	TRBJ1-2	CASSYLGRRAYGYTF	TGTGCCAGCAGTTACTTAGGACGTCGGGCCTATGGCTACACCTTC
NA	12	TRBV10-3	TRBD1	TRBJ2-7	CAIRQGAYEQYF	TGTGCCATCAGACAGGGGGCCTACGAGCAGTACTTC
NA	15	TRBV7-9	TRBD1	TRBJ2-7	CASSTTGTGSYEQYF	TGTGCCAGCAGCACCACCGGGACAGGGTCCTACGAGCAGTACTTC
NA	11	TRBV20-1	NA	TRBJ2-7	CSAAGSYEQYF	TGCAGTGCGGCCGGCAGCTACGAGCAGTACTTC
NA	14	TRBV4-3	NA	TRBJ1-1	CASSHDTSSGEAFF	TGCGCCAGCAGCCACGATACCTCTTCAGGTGAAGCTTTCTTT
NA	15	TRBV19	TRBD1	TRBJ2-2	CASSTTGARTGELFF	TGTGCCAGTAGCACCACAGGGGCCCGCACCGGGGAGCTGTTTTTT
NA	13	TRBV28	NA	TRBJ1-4	CASSPPNTEKLFF	TGTGCCAGCAGTCCCCCTAATACTGAAAAACTGTTTTTT
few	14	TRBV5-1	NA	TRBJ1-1	CASSEPRDNTEAFF	TGCGCCAGCAGCGAGCCCCGGGACAACACTGAAGCTTTCTTT
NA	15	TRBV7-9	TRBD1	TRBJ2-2	CASSLGQGDGGELFF	TGTGCCAGCAGCTTAGGACAGGGGGACGGCGGGGAGCTGTTTTTT
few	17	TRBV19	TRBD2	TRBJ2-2	CASSISLAGSNTGELFF	TGTGCCAGTAGTATTAGCCTAGCGGGTTCGAACACCGGGGAGCTGTTTTTT
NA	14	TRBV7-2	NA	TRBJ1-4	CASSTGRSGEKLFF	TGTGCCAGCAGCACGGGCAGGAGCGGTGAAAAACTGTTTTTT
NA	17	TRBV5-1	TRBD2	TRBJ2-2	CASSPDIAGGNTGELFF	TGCGCCAGCAGCCCTGACATAGCGGGGGGGAACACCGGGGAGCTGTTTTTT
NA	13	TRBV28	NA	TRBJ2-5	CASSSNNQETQYF	TGTGCCAGCAGTTCTAACAACCAAGAGACCCAGTACTTC